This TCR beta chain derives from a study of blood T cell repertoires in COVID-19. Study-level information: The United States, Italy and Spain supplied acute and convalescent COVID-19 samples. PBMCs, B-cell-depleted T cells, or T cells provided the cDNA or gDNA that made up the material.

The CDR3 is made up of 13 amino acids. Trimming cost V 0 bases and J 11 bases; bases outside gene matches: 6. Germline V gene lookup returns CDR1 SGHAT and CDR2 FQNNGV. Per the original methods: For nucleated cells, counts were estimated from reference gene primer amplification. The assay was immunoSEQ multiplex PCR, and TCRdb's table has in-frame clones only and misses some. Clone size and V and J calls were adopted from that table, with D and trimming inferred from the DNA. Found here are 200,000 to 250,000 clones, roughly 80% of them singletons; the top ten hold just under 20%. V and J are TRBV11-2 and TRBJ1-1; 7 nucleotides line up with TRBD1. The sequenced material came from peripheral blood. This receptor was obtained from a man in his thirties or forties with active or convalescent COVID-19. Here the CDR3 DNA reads TGTGCCAGCAGCTTAGACCAGGGGGAAAGGGCTTTCTTT. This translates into CASSLDQGERAFF.